This TCR beta chain was captured by sequencing in a study of T cell changes during pregnancy in multiple sclerosis. Clones were sequenced by immunoSEQ multiplex PCR, and TCRdb holds only the in-frame ones, with some missing. The table has about 110,000 clones, 85% to 95% seen once. The V end lost 6 bases, the J end lost 1 base, and 12 bases lay between the germline ends. The CDR3 is 14 amino acids. The germline gives CDR1 KGHSH, CDR2 LQKENI. The rearrangement joins TRBV18 to TRBJ1-1, with D possibly matching TRBD1 (5 bases). This clonotype was obtained from a female donor with multiple sclerosis, enrolled in a pregnancy study. The sequencing here drew on peripheral blood, taken after pregnancy. CDR3 in amino acids: CASSPSQENTEAFF. CDR3 DNA: TGTGCCAGCTCGCCGTCACAGGAGAACACTGAAGCTTTCTTT.